The 19 T cell receptor beta chains reported below all come from one sample, sequenced in a study of shared clonotypes between healthy human individuals. The repertoire was sequenced with immunoSEQ multiplex PCR; TCRdb's copy has only in-frame clones and lacks some. The top ten hold approximately 1.7% of the sample, which has about 2.1 million clones, 93% seen once. CD45RO-negative CD8 cells positively selected for CCR7 made up the naive population, which excluded terminally differentiated effector memory CD45RA+ cells. The sequenced sample consisted of naive CD8+ T cells from PBMCs. These receptors were obtained from a man aged 18 to 29 in good health. Some clones in this sample may be carry-over from other donors' samples.

The chain couples TRBV28 to TRBJ2-7; TRBD1 aligns across 7 bases. The CDR3 totals 13 residues. Germline CDR1 is MDHEN and CDR2 is SYDVKM. J was trimmed by 7 bases and V by 5 bases; bases with no gene match: 8. The CDR3 nucleotides are TGTGCCAGCAGTGCCACAGGGGTGAGAGAGCAGTACTTC. Translating it yields CASSATGVREQYF.

The CDR3 nucleotides are TGTGCCAGCAGCCTACAGGAGACCTCCTACGAGCAGTACTTC. Protein: CASSLQETSYEQYF. This chain links TRBV7-9 with TRBJ2-7, with a weak D call TRBD1 (5 bases). V shed 5 bases and J shed 0 bases, with 11 bases lying between them. The CDR3 spans 14 residues. The germline gives CDR1 SEHNR, CDR2 FQNEAQ (reference sequence).

This chain uses TRBV25-1 with TRBJ1-1; D not certain. CDR1 MGHDK and CDR2 SYGVNS come from the germline V gene. V was pared by 5 bases and J by 3 bases, with 10 bases between. The CDR3 has 13 residues. This CDR3 is CASSWAGYTEAFF. The CDR3 DNA reads TGTGCCAGCAGTTGGGCCGGATACACTGAAGCTTTCTTT.

The genes are TRBV6-5 and TRBJ2-5; 7 bases line up with TRBD2. In germline, CDR1 is MNHEY, CDR2 SVGAGI. The CDR3 is 13 amino acids. J lost 2 bases, V lost 8 bases, and 5 bases had no gene match. The CDR3 bases are TGTGCCAGCGGAACTAGCGTACAAGAGACCCAGTACTTC. Its protein is CASGTSVQETQYF.

In DNA form, the CDR3 reads TGTGCCAGCAGTTCCAACATGGGGGCTTTCTTT. It translates to CASSSNMGAFF. J is TRBJ1-1 and V is TRBV27; D not resolved. Germline V gene data show CDR1 as MNHEY and CDR2 as SMNVEV (reference sequence). The CDR3 consists of 11 residues. Trimming took off 4 bases at V and 11 bases at J, with 11 bases between the two ends.

The chain links TRBV28 to TRBJ2-1; perhaps TRBD2 as D (6 bases). The ends were cut back, 5 bases at V and 9 bases at J, with 11 bases in the middle. The CDR3 sequence is 12 residues long. Germline V CDR1 and CDR2: MDHEN, SYDVKM. CDR3 loop: CASSIPGSEQFF. In DNA form, the CDR3 reads TGTGCCAGCAGTATCCCCGGGAGTGAGCAGTTCTTC.

As DNA, the CDR3 is TGTGCCAGCAGCGATTCCCCTCACGAGCAGTACTTC. Amino acid sequence: CASSDSPHEQYF. The V and J genes are TRBV7-8 and TRBJ2-7; no firm D call. From germline, CDR1 is SGHVS and CDR2 FQNEAQ. This CDR3 spans 12 amino acids. Trimming removed 5 bases from V and 5 bases from J, with 10 bases in between. Full variable domain (remainder filled in from reference TRBV7-8 and TRBJ2-7): GAGVSQSPRYKVAKRGQDVALRCDPISGHVSLFWYQQALGQGPEFLTYFQNEAQLDKSGLPSDRFFAERPEGSVSTLKIQRTQQEDSAVYLCASSDSPHEQYFGPGTRLTVT.

This clone was detected only a few times. The chain carries TRBV5-4 and TRBJ2-2; D is ambiguous. The germline CDR1 and CDR2 sequences are SGHNT and YYREEE (reference sequence). Trimming cost V 4 bases and J 7 bases, with 11 bases left between them. The CDR3 spans 13 residues. The CDR3 here is CASSLGDHGELFF. In DNA form, the CDR3 reads TGTGCCAGCAGCCTTGGTGATCACGGGGAGCTGTTTTTT. The complete variable domain, with remaining parts taken from reference TRBV5-4 and TRBJ2-2, reads ETGVTQSPTHLIKTRGQQVTLRCSSQSGHNTVSWYQQALGQGPQFIFQYYREEENGRGNFPPRFSGLQFPNYSSELNVNALELDDSALYLCASSLGDHGELFFGEGSRLTVL.

The chain uses TRBV7-9 and TRBJ2-3; D gene uncertain. Looked up from germline, CDR1 is SEHNR and CDR2 is FQNEAQ (reference sequence). CDR3 length equals 16 residues. Between the trimmed V and J ends, which lost 3 bases and 0 bases, there was a span of 13 bases. Here the CDR3 DNA reads TGTGCCAGCAGCTTTCTTTATAGGGAAAGCACAGATACGCAGTATTTT. Residues: CASSFLYRESTDTQYF. The whole variable domain, filled in from reference TRBV7-9 and TRBJ2-3, reads DTGVSQNPRHKITKRGQNVTFRCDPISEHNRLYWYRQTLGQGPEFLTYFQNEAQLEKSRLLSDRFSAERPKGSFSTLEIQRTEQGDSAMYLCASSFLYRESTDTQYFGPGTRLTVL.

The chain links TRBV7-9 to TRBJ1-4; 9 bases fit TRBD1. The germline V gene encodes CDR1 SEHNR and CDR2 FQNEAQ (reference sequence). CDR3 length: 15 residues. V gave up 2 bases and J gave up 6 bases; unmatched junction bases: 4. Written as DNA, the CDR3 is TGTGCCAGCAGCTTACGGGACAGGGAATATGAAAAACTGTTTTTT. The encoded protein is CASSLRDREYEKLFF.

V gene TRBV10-2 combines with J gene TRBJ1-1; D unclear. V lost 6 bases, J lost 0 bases, and 5 bases lay in between. Looked up from germline, CDR1 is WSHSY and CDR2 is SAAADI. The CDR3 loop spans 12 amino acids. This CDR3 reads CASRTLNTEAFF. The CDR3 DNA reads as TGCGCCAGCAGGACACTGAACACTGAAGCTTTCTTT.

The rearrangement uses TRBV10-1 and TRBJ1-5; 7 nucleotides match TRBD1. V lost 6 bases to trimming and J lost 6 bases; unmatched junction nucleotides: 8. The CDR3 is made up of 14 amino acids. From germline, CDR1 is WNHNN and CDR2 SYGVQD (reference sequence). The CDR3 here is CASSLDRECQPQHF. In DNA, the CDR3 is TGCGCCAGCAGCCTCGACAGGGAGTGTCAGCCCCAGCATTTT.

The DNA for the CDR3 is TGTGCCAGCAGTTTGGGCCGGACCCAGCCCCAGCATTTT. Its translation is CASSLGRTQPQHF. The chain has TRBV27 and TRBJ1-5, with no clear D. The length of the CDR3 is 13 residues. The germline gives CDR1 MNHEY, CDR2 SMNVEV (reference sequence). The V and J ends lost 3 bases and 7 bases respectively, with 10 bases between them.

This chain connects TRBV4-3 to TRBJ2-1, with D perhaps TRBD1 or TRBD2 (6 bases each). Looked up from germline, CDR1 is LGHNA and CDR2 is YSLEER. The V end lost 4 bases, the J end lost 7 bases, and 17 bases lay between the germline ends. CDR3 size: 15 residues. In DNA, the CDR3 is TGCGCCAGCAGCCCTGGGACTCTCAGGGGTAATGAGCAGTTCTTC. It encodes CASSPGTLRGNEQFF.

The chain combines TRBV9 with TRBJ2-1, with TRBD2 matching 8 bases. The CDR3 covers 16 residues. CDR1 and CDR2 (germline): SGDLS, YYNGEE. With V trimmed by 3 bases and J by 5 bases, 10 bases remained unmatched. The CDR3 nucleotides are TGTGCCAGCAGCGGCTCGGGACTAGTCTTTAACAATGAGCAGTTCTTC. It encodes CASSGSGLVFNNEQFF.

V and J are TRBV2 and TRBJ2-1, with D possibly being TRBD2 (7 bases). The V end lost 8 bases, the J end lost 5 bases, and 22 bases lay between the germline ends. There are 16 residues in the CDR3. Germline CDR1 is SNHLY and CDR2 is FYNNEI. This CDR3 is CASFTGREQRNNEQFF. CDR3 nucleotide sequence: TGTGCCAGCTTCACAGGGCGGGAGCAACGTAACAATGAGCAGTTCTTC.

Here the CDR3 DNA reads TGCGCCAGCAGCCCTAATACCAGAGCGGTGAACACTGAAGCTTTCTTT. It codes for CASSPNTRAVNTEAFF. This chain uses TRBV4-3 with TRBJ1-1, with no clear D. Germline V gene lookup returns CDR1 LGHNA and CDR2 YSLEER. The CDR3 has 16 amino acids. Trimming shortened V by 4 bases and J by 0 bases, and 15 bases separated the two germline ends.

The genes are TRBV7-9 and TRBJ2-7, with 8 bases identical to TRBD1. J was trimmed by 3 bases and V by 5 bases; bases with no gene match: 6. Germline lookup yields CDR1 SEHNR and CDR2 FQNEAQ (reference sequence). The length of the CDR3 is 14 residues. CDR3 DNA: TGTGCCAGCAGCGTATCTGACAGGGGCTACGAGCAGTACTTC. Translating it yields CASSVSDRGYEQYF.

Only one count was recorded for this clone. A read error may account for a junction end that differs from germline. The chain joins TRBV2 to TRBJ1-5; 9 bases map to TRBD1. CDR1 and CDR2 from the germline V gene are SNHLY and FYNNEI. CDR3 size: 16 residues. Written as DNA, the CDR3 is TGTGCCAGCAGGGAAGGGGGACAGGGCTGGGATCAGCCCCAGCATTTT. Translating it yields CASREGGQGWDQPQHF.